The clone carrying this T cell receptor beta chain occurred a few times. Its antigen is not known. Constant-segment primers served in 5'RACE that generated TCR alpha and TCR beta cDNA libraries bearing sample barcodes and UMIs. TCRdb independently ran MiXCR on the 5' RACE reads; one entry per CDR3 protein. Among about 360,000 distinct CDR3 sequences listed, about an eighth were seen once. This sample stems from a study of T-cell memory formation after mild COVID-19. Study context: TCR clusters were mostly donor specific. Study-level findings and limits: Clones that contracted from day 15 to 85 had balanced CD4/CD8; later expanders were CD4+ biased. Some responding clones appeared in pre-infection memory, suggesting cross-reactive memory joined.

Deletions cut 4 bases from V and 2 bases from J, with 15 bases between. This CDR3 is built from 15 residues. Germline V lookup: CDR1 MNHEY, CDR2 SVGEGT. This receptor was obtained from a young man who had mild COVID-19 (a few samples of this study predate the infection). Cell type and time point are not known. This chain connects TRBV6-2 or TRBV6-3 to TRBJ2-7, with no clear D. The specimen sequenced was PBMCs or a T cell subset sorted from them (not recorded which). CDR3 sequence (DNA): TGTGCCAGCAGTTCTCAAAGCCCTAGGGCCTACGAGCAGTACTTC. Residues: CASSSQSPRAYEQYF.